This TCR beta chain emerged from a study of B cell selection in AIRE deficiency. The study's findings and limits: Healthy Tconv contained about two fifths of shared healthy Treg sequences; only TCRbeta sequenced. Healthy donors alone shared over 25% of around 3,700 Treg sequences; patients alone 8.5% to 10%.

This CDR3 is built from 16 residues. The germline gives CDR1 SGHRS, CDR2 YFSETQ. Trimming shortened V by 0 bases and J by 2 bases, and 11 bases separated the two germline ends. Notes on this clone: The antigen remains unidentified.

Produced via immunoSEQ multiplex PCR; TCRdb's table is partial and in-frame only. This sample has more than 4,500 clones; 70% to 90% occur once, and the top ten carry roughly 2.7%. Sorted regulatory T cells were CD4-positive, CD25-high and CD127-low or negative. Sequencing used Tregs sorted from PBMCs. V and J are TRBV5-1 and TRBJ1-4; D remains ambiguous. This TCR came from a human donor with AIRE deficiency. CDR3 sequence (DNA): TGCGCCAGCAGCTTGGAGGCAGGTCGGACTAATGAAAAACTGTTTTTT. Amino acids: CASSLEAGRTNEKLFF. Using reference TRBV5-1 and TRBJ1-4 for the parts outside the CDR3, the full variable domain is KAGVTQTPRYLIKTRGQQVTLSCSPISGHRSVSWYQQTPGQGLQFLFEYFSETQRNKGNFPGRFSGRQFSNSRSEMNVSTLELGDSALYLCASSLEAGRTNEKLFFGSGTQLSVL.